The subject of this entry is one T cell receptor (beta chain). Its cognate antigen is unknown. Different DNA sequences within this sample yield the same CDR3. Clones were read by immunoSEQ multiplex PCR, and TCRdb kept only the in-frame ones, dropping some. The table lists around 200,000 clones, about 81% of them singletons, with 1% to 1.5% in the top ten. The donors were members of the validation cohort, which comprised 100 to 150 subjects and was separate from the first cohort of 666 subjects. The data derive from a study of cytomegalovirus exposure and HLA in healthy donors. Study-level background: The 100 to 150 validation repertoires matched the approximately 700 first-cohort repertoires in platform, a later analysis reported.

Germline loops: CDR1 SGDLS, CDR2 YYNGEE. The CDR3 runs to 15 residues. Trimming at V came to 2 bases and at J to 1 base, leaving 5 bases not matched to a gene. Study findings and constraints: The study recorded about 160 TCR beta chains that were cytomegalovirus-associated.

The chain joins TRBV9 to TRBJ2-5; 7 bases line up with TRBD1. What was sequenced was PBMCs. The source of this sequence is a woman in her twenties or thirties in good health and CMV-seronegative. The CDR3 bases are TGTGCCAGCAGCGTCGGGACAGTCGGCCAAGAGACCCAGTACTTC. This gives the protein CASSVGTVGQETQYF.